This passage covers 25 T cell receptor beta chains from one sample sequenced in a study of identical twins. TCRdb re-analysed the 5' RACE reads in MiXCR, keeping a single row per CDR3 protein. The sample shows 600,000 to 850,000 distinct CDR3 sequences, around a sixth of them seen only once. This sample was also put to use in a study of T cells expressing NK-cell markers.

The sample comprised PBMCs. Source of these receptors: a young woman in good health.

The chain has TRBV28 and TRBJ1-1, with D possibly TRBD1 on 5 matching bases. Germline-derived CDR1 and CDR2 are MDHEN and SYDVKM. V dropped 6 bases and J dropped 10 bases, with 15 bases sitting between them. The CDR3 has 12 residues. CDR3 sequence reads: CASSRGRLSAFF. The CDR3 DNA sequence: TGTGCCAGCAGCCGGGGACGGCTGTCAGCTTTCTTT.

This clonotype was counted a few times. V and J are TRBV12-3 or TRBV12-4 and TRBJ1-2; D is possibly TRBD1 (6 bases). The CDR3 covers 14 residues. V was pared by 5 bases and J by 8 bases, with 18 bases between. The DNA for the CDR3 is TGTGCCAGCAGTCCCCGCAGACAGGCTCGCGGCTACACCTTC. Amino acids: CASSPRRQARGYTF.

This clonotype was recorded a few times. The chain carries TRBV27 and TRBJ2-7; either TRBD1 or TRBD2 may supply D (5 bases each). Looked up from germline, CDR1 is MNHEY and CDR2 is SMNVEV (reference sequence). The length of the CDR3 is 15 residues. Trimming took off 4 bases at V and 9 bases at J, with 22 bases between the two ends. As DNA, the CDR3 is TGTGCCAGCAGTTCGGGGTCAGGGACCATACGAGGGCAGTACTTC. It is translated as CASSSGSGTIRGQYF.

This clonotype occurred many times. The V and J genes are TRBV6-1 and TRBJ2-2; D is undetermined. The CDR3 loop spans 12 amino acids. Looked up from germline, CDR1 is MNHNS and CDR2 is SASEGT. V was cut by 9 bases and J by 4 bases, with 9 bases left in between. The CDR3 DNA reads TGTGCCAGTAGTCGTATCACCGGGGAGCTGTTTTTT. Translated, it gives CASSRITGELFF.

The chain joins TRBV10-2 to TRBJ2-5, with D uncertain. The CDR3 loop spans 12 amino acids. Trimming removed 4 bases at V and 1 base at J, with 4 bases between. The V gene's germline CDR1 is WSHSY and CDR2 SAAADI. This CDR3 reads CASSGFQETQYF. DNA for the CDR3: TGCGCCAGCAGTGGGTTCCAAGAGACCCAGTACTTC.

This chain connects TRBV7-2 to TRBJ1-2; TRBD1 aligns across 9 bases. The CDR3 has 15 residues. The V segment lost 0 bases and the J segment 6 bases; nucleotides outside the gene matches: 5. Germline CDR1 is SGHTA and CDR2 is FQGNSA. CDR3 DNA sequence: TGTGCCAGCAGCTTAGCGCGCGGACAGGGGAATGGCTACACCTTC. Its protein product is CASSLARGQGNGYTF. Full variable domain (missing parts from reference TRBV7-2 and TRBJ1-2): GAGVSQSPSNKVTEKGKDVELRCDPISGHTALYWYRQSLGQGLEFLIYFQGNSAPDKSGLPSDRFSAERTGGSVSTLTIQRTQQEDSAVYLCASSLARGQGNGYTFGSGTRLTVV.

CDR3 sequence: CASSYYRANSPLHF. In DNA, the CDR3 is TGTGCCAGCAGTTACTACAGGGCCAATTCACCCCTCCACTTT. The chain carries TRBV6-5 and TRBJ1-6; D possibly corresponds to TRBD1 (6 bases). Per germline, CDR1 MNHEY and CDR2 SVGAGI. The CDR3 has 14 amino acids. The V gene lost 1 base and the J gene lost 7 bases, with 8 bases spanning the gap.

The chain joins TRBV20-1 to TRBJ2-7; no clear D gene. V lost 1 base to trimming and J lost 4 bases, with 8 bases between them. The length of the CDR3 is 12 residues. Germline lookup yields CDR1 DFQATT and CDR2 SNEGSKA (reference sequence). DNA of the CDR3: TGCAGTGCTAGAGGTTTCGAGTACGAGCAGTACTTC. Translated, it gives CSARGFEYEQYF.

The rearrangement uses TRBV6-5 and TRBJ1-5; 7 bases align to TRBD1. The germline gives CDR1 MNHEY, CDR2 SVGAGI. Unmatched junction bases numbered 5, after V lost 5 bases and J lost 7 bases. The CDR3 covers 13 residues. The DNA of the CDR3 is TGTGCCAGCAGTCTACAGGGGAAGCAGCCCCAGCATTTT. Protein: CASSLQGKQPQHF.

This clonotype was seen more than once but under ten times. V usage is TRBV6-5 and J usage is TRBJ1-2, with D perhaps matching TRBD1 (5 bases). This CDR3 has 16 amino acids. With 4 bases removed from V and 4 bases from J, the gap between germline ends came to 19 bases. The germline V gene has CDR1 MNHEY and CDR2 SVGAGI. The CDR3 nucleotides are TGTGCCAGCAGTTCGAGCAGGGTGGTCGGGGGCTATGGCTACACCTTC. It yields the protein CASSSSRVVGGYGYTF.

The table lists this clonotype with a few counts. The chain employs TRBV5-1 and TRBJ2-3; tentative D call: TRBD2 (6 bases). Germline V gene lookup returns CDR1 SGHRS and CDR2 YFSETQ. This CDR3 comprises 16 residues. Trimming pared 3 bases from V and 5 bases from J, leaving 19 bases between. CDR3 nucleotide sequence: TGCGCCAGCAGCTCGCAGACTAGTCTCAGGAGAGATACGCAGTATTTT. Amino acids: CASSSQTSLRRDTQYF.

The sample holds a few counts of this clonotype. The CDR3 is CASSDDRGRNEQFF. In DNA form, the CDR3 reads TGCGCCAGCAGCGACGACAGGGGGCGAAATGAGCAGTTCTTC. The chain employs TRBV5-1 and TRBJ2-1; the match to TRBD1 covers 10 bases. After removal of 4 bases from V and 7 bases from J, the junction contained 5 bases not matched to a gene. This CDR3 region has 14 residues. Germline V gene lookup returns CDR1 SGHRS and CDR2 YFSETQ.

This clonotype was detected many times. The CDR3 protein is CASSRGTGGVNEQYF. CDR3 DNA: TGTGCCAGCAGCCGTGGGACAGGGGGCGTGAACGAGCAGTACTTC. The V and J genes are TRBV7-9 and TRBJ2-7; the match to TRBD1 covers 12 bases. Germline V gene sequence: CDR1 SEHNR, CDR2 FQNEAQ (reference sequence). The V gene end was trimmed by 5 bases and the J gene end by 5 bases; junction bases not matched to a gene: 7. The CDR3 is 15 residues long.

V is TRBV12-3 or TRBV12-4 and J is TRBJ2-2; 7 positions match TRBD2. With V trimmed by 6 bases and J by 1 base, 8 bases remained unmatched. The CDR3 has 16 amino acids. The CDR3 coding sequence is TGTGCCAGCAGCCCTTGGTCGGGGGGGAACACCGGGGAGCTGTTTTTT. This codes for CASSPWSGGNTGELFF.

This clonotype was found a few times. The rearrangement links TRBV25-1 to TRBJ2-3; 10 bases fit TRBD2. From germline, CDR1 is MGHDK and CDR2 SYGVNS. The CDR3 is 15 residues long. The junction had 3 bases not matched to a gene; V was cut back by 6 bases and J by 0 bases. The CDR3: CASRVLAGSTDTQYF. Written as DNA, the CDR3 is TGTGCCAGCAGAGTACTAGCGGGAAGCACAGATACGCAGTATTTT.

This clonotype was seen more than once but under ten times. The genes are TRBV27 and TRBJ1-1, with 8 bases aligning to TRBD1. Per the germline V gene, CDR1 is MNHEY and CDR2 is SMNVEV (reference sequence). After removal of 8 bases from V and 5 bases from J, the junction contained 7 bases not matched to a gene. The CDR3 covers 13 residues. The CDR3 region is CASQDRVRTEAFF. The CDR3 region has the DNA TGTGCCAGCCAGGACAGGGTAAGGACTGAAGCTTTCTTT.

The chain uses TRBV7-9 and TRBJ1-6; 9 nucleotides agree with TRBD1. V dropped 5 bases and J dropped 10; count of bases not matched to a gene: 15. The CDR3 consists of 17 residues. Looked up from germline, CDR1 is SEHNR and CDR2 is FQNEAQ (reference sequence). This chain's CDR3 is CASSRDHPGTGSSPLHF. Written as DNA, the CDR3 is TGTGCCAGCAGCAGAGACCACCCCGGGACAGGGAGCTCACCCCTCCACTTT.

V and J are TRBV12-3 or TRBV12-4 and TRBJ1-5; the D gene is possibly TRBD1 (6 bases). This CDR3 is built from 14 residues. V lost 6 bases, J lost 4 bases, and 13 bases lay in between. CDR3 residues: CASSYRDWNQPQHF. The CDR3 region has the DNA TGTGCCAGCAGCTACAGGGATTGGAATCAGCCCCAGCATTTT.

This clonotype was seen more than once but under ten times. The chain employs TRBV5-1 and TRBJ1-6; D uncertain. The germline V gene has CDR1 SGHRS and CDR2 YFSETQ. V gave up 0 bases and J gave up 8 bases, with 15 bases separating them. The CDR3 covers 16 residues. The CDR3, as DNA: TGCGCCAGCAGCTTGGCCGGCCCAAGTGTAGATTCACCCCTCCACTTT. Translated, it gives CASSLAGPSVDSPLHF.

This chain links TRBV21-1 with TRBJ2-7; the table assigns TRBD2, which was not confirmed against the DNA. TRBV21-1 is shown as a pseudogene. CDR3 length: 14 residues. The CDR3 DNA is TGTGCCAGCGCAAGCTTCAGGGAGGCCTACGAGCAGTACTTC. Translated, it gives CASASFREAYEQYF.

This clonotype was counted only a few times. V and J are TRBV4-2 and TRBJ1-1, with D perhaps matching TRBD1 (5 bases). Trimming shortened V by 4 bases and J by 1 base, and 13 bases separated the two germline ends. The CDR3 is 15 amino acids. Germline-derived CDR1 and CDR2 are LGHNA and YNFKEQ. As DNA, the CDR3 is TGTGCCAGCAGCCCAGGGAGAGTAGAGAACACTGAAGCTTTCTTT. The encoded protein is CASSPGRVENTEAFF.

The V call is TRBV9, the J call TRBJ2-2, with a tentative D call TRBD1 (5 bases). CDR1 SGDLS and CDR2 YYNGEE come from the germline V gene. Trimming shortened V by 0 bases and J by 9 bases, and 15 bases separated the two germline ends. The CDR3 runs 15 residues. The CDR3 region has the DNA TGTGCCAGCAGCGTAGGCCATGGCAGGGTCAGGGAGCTGTTTTTT. Its translation is CASSVGHGRVRELFF.

The J gene is TRBJ2-7, the V gene TRBV12-3 or TRBV12-4; TRBD1 matches at 9 bases. With 7 bases clipped from V and 6 bases from J, the junction kept 10 bases outside the gene matches. This CDR3 has 14 residues. CDR3 in DNA: TGTGCCAGCAACCCCTATGGGACAGGGTCCGAGCAGTACTTC. It translates to CASNPYGTGSEQYF.

CDR3 amino acids: CASSLVQDLTGELFF. CDR3 DNA sequence: TGCGCCAGCAGCTTGGTCCAAGATCTTACCGGGGAGCTGTTTTTT. The chain employs TRBV5-1 and TRBJ2-2; no definite D call. Germline-derived CDR1 and CDR2 are SGHRS and YFSETQ. V was shortened by 0 bases and J by 5 bases, with 11 bases between the two germline ends. CDR3 length: 15 residues.

The V gene is TRBV9, the J gene TRBJ2-3, with 9 nucleotides matching TRBD1. The CDR3 has 17 residues. With 4 bases clipped from V and 2 bases from J, the junction kept 11 bases outside the gene matches. The V gene's germline CDR1 is SGDLS and CDR2 YYNGEE. Written as DNA, the CDR3 is TGTGCCAGCAGCTCTAGGGCGGGACAGGGCATCACAGATACGCAGTATTTT. It yields the protein CASSSRAGQGITDTQYF.